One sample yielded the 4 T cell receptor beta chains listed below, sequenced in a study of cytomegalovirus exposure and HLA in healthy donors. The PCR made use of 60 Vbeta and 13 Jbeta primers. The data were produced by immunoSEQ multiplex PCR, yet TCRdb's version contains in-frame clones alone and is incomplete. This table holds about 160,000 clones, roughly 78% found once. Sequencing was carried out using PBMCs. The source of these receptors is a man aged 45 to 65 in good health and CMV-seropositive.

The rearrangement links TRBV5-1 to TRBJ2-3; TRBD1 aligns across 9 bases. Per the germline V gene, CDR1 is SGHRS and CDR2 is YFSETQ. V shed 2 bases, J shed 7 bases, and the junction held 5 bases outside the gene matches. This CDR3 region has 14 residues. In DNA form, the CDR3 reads TGCGCCAGCAGCTTCTCACAGGGGGCTAATACGCAGTATTTT. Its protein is CASSFSQGANTQYF.

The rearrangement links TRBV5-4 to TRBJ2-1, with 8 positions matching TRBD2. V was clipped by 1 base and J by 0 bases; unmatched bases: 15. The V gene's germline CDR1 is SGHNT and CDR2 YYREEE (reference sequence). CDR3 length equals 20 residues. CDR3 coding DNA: TGTGCCAGCAGCTTGCGTGGGGCTAGCGGGCGCCACAGCTCCTACAATGAGCAGTTCTTC. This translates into CASSLRGASGRHSSYNEQFF.

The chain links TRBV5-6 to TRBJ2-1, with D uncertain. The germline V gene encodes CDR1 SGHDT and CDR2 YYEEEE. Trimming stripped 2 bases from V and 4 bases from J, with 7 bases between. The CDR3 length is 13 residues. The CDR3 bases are TGTGCCAGCAGCTTCTATAGTTACAATGAGCAGTTCTTC. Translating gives CASSFYSYNEQFF.

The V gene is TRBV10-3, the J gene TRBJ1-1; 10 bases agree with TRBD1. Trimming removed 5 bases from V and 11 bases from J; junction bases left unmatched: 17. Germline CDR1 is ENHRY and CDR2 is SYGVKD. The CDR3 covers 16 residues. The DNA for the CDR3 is TGTGCCATCAGTCCGCAGACCTCGGGACAGGGGAAGGTGGCTTTCTTT. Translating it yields CAISPQTSGQGKVAFF.